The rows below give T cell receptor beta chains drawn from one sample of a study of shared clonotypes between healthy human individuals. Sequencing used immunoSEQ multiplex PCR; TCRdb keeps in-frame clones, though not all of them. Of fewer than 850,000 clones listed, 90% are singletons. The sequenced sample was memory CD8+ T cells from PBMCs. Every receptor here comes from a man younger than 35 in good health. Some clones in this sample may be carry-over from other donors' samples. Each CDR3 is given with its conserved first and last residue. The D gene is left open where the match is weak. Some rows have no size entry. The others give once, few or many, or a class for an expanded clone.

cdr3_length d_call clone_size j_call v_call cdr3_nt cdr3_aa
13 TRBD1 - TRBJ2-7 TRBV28 TGTGCCAGCAGCAGGGACAGATCCTACGAGCAGTACTTC CASSRDRSYEQYF
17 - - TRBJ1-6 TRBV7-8 TGTGCCAGCAGCTTAGCGCCGGCGGGCTCCTATAATTCACCCCTCCACTTT CASSLAPAGSYNSPLHF
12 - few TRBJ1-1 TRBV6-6 TGTGCCAGCAGTTACGAGGGGACTGAAGCTTTCTTT CASSYEGTEAFF
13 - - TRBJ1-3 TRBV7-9 TGTGCCAGCAGCTTACCCACCGGGCCGGCGATATATTTT CASSLPTGPAIYF
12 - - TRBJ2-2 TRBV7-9 TGTGCCAGCAGCTTGATCCCCGGGGAGCTGTTTTTT CASSLIPGELFF
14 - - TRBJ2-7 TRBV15 TGTGCCACCAGCAGAGAAAAAAGAGCGAGAGAGCAGTACTTC CATSREKRAREQYF
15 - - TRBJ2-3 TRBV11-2 TGTGCCAGCAGCTTAGGGACAGCAAACACAGATACGCAGTATTTT CASSLGTANTDTQYF
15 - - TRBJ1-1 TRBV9 TGTGCCAGCAGCCCGAGCCGGGGGGCTGGCACTGAAGCTTTCTTT CASSPSRGAGTEAFF
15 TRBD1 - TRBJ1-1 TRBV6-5 TGTGCCAGCAGTTACAGCCGGACAGGTAACACTGAAGCTTTCTTT CASSYSRTGNTEAFF
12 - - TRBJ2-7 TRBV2 TGTGCCAGCAGTGAAAAGGGGTACGAGCAGTACTTC CASSEKGYEQYF
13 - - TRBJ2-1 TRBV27 TGTGCCAGCAGTTTAGACAGCAGCAATGAGCAGTTCTTC CASSLDSSNEQFF
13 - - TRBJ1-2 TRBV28 TGTGCCAGCAAGATCGGGCAGACCTATGGCTACACCTTC CASKIGQTYGYTF
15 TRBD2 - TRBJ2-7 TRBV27 TGTGCCAGCAGTTTGTCGGGAGGAGCATCCTACGAGCAGTACTTC CASSLSGGASYEQYF
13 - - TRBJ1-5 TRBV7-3 TGTGCCAGCAGCCCGTTCCCCAATCAGCCCCAGCATTTT CASSPFPNQPQHF
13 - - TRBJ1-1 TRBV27 TGTGCCAGCAGTATGAGGGGAGGCACTGAAGCTTTCTTT CASSMRGGTEAFF
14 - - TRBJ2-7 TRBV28 TGTGCCAGCAGCATGGGGGCAGGGATCGACGAGCAGTACTTC CASSMGAGIDEQYF
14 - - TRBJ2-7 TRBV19 TGTGCCAGTAGTATGAGCGGTAGCTCCTACGAGCAGTACTTC CASSMSGSSYEQYF
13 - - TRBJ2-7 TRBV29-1 TGCAGCGTTTCAGTCGGGCGGTGGTACGAGCAGTACTTC CSVSVGRWYEQYF
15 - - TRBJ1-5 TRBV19 TGTGCCAGTAGTATAGATAACTCGAGCAATCAGCCCCAGCATTTT CASSIDNSSNQPQHF
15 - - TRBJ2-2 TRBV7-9 TGTGCCAGCAGCTTAGTGCAGGGGAACACCGGGGAGCTGTTTTTT CASSLVQGNTGELFF
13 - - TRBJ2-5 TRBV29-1 TGCAGCGTTGAAGATTCAGCTAAATGGGCCCAGTACTTC CSVEDSAKWAQYF
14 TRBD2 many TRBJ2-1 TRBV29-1 TGCAGCGTTGTCCTAGCGGGACGGGACAATGAGCAGTTCTTC CSVVLAGRDNEQFF
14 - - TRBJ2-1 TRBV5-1 TGCGCCAGCAGCTTCCGGGTTTCCTACAATGAGCAGTTCTTC CASSFRVSYNEQFF
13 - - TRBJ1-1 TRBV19 TGTGCCAGTAGCCTTTTCAAGAACACTGAAGCTTTCTTT CASSLFKNTEAFF
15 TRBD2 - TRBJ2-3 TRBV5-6 TGTGCCAGCAGCTCGGGACTAGCGGGAGCAGATACGCAGTATTTT CASSSGLAGADTQYF
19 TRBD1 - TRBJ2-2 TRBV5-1 TGCGCCAGCAGCTTGGTCCCGGGACAGCTCCCCAGGGACACCGGGGAGCTGTTTTTT CASSLVPGQLPRDTGELFF
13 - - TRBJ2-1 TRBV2 TGTGCCCGCGGGACAGTTTTGAACAATGAGCAGTTCTTC CARGTVLNNEQFF
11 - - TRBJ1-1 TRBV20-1 TGCAGTGCTAGAGAATACACTGAAGCTTTCTTT CSAREYTEAFF
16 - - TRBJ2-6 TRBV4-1 TGCGCCAGCAGCCATGGCAGGCTCTCTGGGGCCAACGTCCTGACTTTC CASSHGRLSGANVLTF
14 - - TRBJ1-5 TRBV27 TGTGCCAGCAGTTTTCTCGGGGGCGGTCAGCCCCAGCATTTT CASSFLGGGQPQHF
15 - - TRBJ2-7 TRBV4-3 TGCGCCAGCAGCCAAGATTGGCACTACTCCTACGAGCAGTACTTC CASSQDWHYSYEQYF
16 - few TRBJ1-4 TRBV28 TGTGCCAGCAGCACCTCTCTCGGGGGGCGTGGGGAAAAACTGTTTTTT CASSTSLGGRGEKLFF
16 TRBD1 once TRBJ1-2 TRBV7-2 TGTGCCAGCAGCTCGCGGCTGGGACAGGGGGCGACTGGCTACACCTTC CASSSRLGQGATGYTF
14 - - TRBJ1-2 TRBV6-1 TGTGCCAGCAGTGAAGTCGACTACTGGAGTGGCTACACCTTC CASSEVDYWSGYTF
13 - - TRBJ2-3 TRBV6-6 TGTGCCAGCAGCCCTATTAGCACAGATACGCAGTATTTT CASSPISTDTQYF
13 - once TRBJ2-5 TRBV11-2 TGTGCCAGCAGCCACGGACAGCAAGAGACCCAGTACTTC CASSHGQQETQYF
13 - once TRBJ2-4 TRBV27 TGTGCCAGCAGTTCCTTAGCCAAAAACATTCAGTACTTC CASSSLAKNIQYF
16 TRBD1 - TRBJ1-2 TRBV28 TGTGCCAGCAGCAAGGACAGGGGGCGGTCTAACTATGGCTACACCTTC CASSKDRGRSNYGYTF
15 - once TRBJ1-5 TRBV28 TGTGCCAGCAGTCCGGAGAGAGGGACCAATCAGCCCCAGCATTTT CASSPERGTNQPQHF
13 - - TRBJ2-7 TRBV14 TGTGCCAGCAGCCAAACCCTCGGCTACGAGCAGTACTTC CASSQTLGYEQYF
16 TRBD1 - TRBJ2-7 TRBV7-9 TGTGCCAGCAGCCCGACTCTCGGGGACAGCTCCTACGAGCAGTACTTC CASSPTLGDSSYEQYF
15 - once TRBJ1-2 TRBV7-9 TGTGCCAGCACCAAGGCGGCAGGAGTCTTCTATGGCTACACCTTC CASTKAAGVFYGYTF
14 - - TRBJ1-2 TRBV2 TGTGCCAGCACAGCTTGGGCAGGGTGGGATGGCTACACCTTC CASTAWAGWDGYTF
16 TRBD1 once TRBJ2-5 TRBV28 TGTGCCAGCAGTCTCAATTCCGGACAGGGGGAGGAGACCCAGTACTTC CASSLNSGQGEETQYF
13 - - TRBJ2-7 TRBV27 TGTGCCAGCAGTTTCGACATTACCTACGAGCAGTACTTC CASSFDITYEQYF
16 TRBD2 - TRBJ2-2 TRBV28 TGTGCCAGCAGTTTCCACGGGACTAGCGGCACCGGGGAGCTGTTTTTT CASSFHGTSGTGELFF
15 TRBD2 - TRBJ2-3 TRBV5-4 TGTGCCAGCAGCGGTGGACTAGCAGCGACAGATACGCAGTATTTT CASSGGLAATDTQYF
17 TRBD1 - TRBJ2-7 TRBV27 TGTGCCAGCAGTTCCTCACCGGGACAGGGAATTACCTACGAGCAGTACTTC CASSSSPGQGITYEQYF
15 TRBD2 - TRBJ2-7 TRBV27 TGTGCCAGCAGGAGTACTAGCGGGAGTTTTTACGAGCAGTACTTC CASRSTSGSFYEQYF
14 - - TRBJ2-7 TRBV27 TGTGCCAGCAGTTTAGCTGGTAGCTCCTACGAGCAGTACTTC CASSLAGSSYEQYF
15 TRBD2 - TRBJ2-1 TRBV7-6 TGTGCCAGCAGCGAACTAGCGGCGTCCTACAATGAGCAGTTCTTC CASSELAASYNEQFF